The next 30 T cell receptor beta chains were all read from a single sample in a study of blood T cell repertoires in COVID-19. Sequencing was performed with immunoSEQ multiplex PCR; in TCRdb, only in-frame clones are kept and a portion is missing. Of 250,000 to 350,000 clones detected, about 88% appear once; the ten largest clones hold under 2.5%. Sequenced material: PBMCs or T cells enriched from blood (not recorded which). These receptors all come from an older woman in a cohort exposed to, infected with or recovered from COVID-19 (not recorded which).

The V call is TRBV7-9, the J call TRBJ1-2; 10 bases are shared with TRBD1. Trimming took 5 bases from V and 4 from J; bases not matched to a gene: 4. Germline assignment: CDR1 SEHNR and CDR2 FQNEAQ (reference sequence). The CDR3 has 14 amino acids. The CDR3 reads CASSRTGGIYGYTF. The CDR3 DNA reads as TGTGCCAGCAGCCGGACAGGGGGTATCTATGGCTACACCTTC. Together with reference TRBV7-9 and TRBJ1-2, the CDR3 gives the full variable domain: DTGVSQNPRHKITKRGQNVTFRCDPISEHNRLYWYRQTLGQGPEFLTYFQNEAQLEKSRLLSDRFSAERPKGSFSTLEIQRTEQGDSAMYLCASSRTGGIYGYTFGSGTRLTVV.

CDR3 region: CASSQKGGAYNEQFF. Here the CDR3 DNA reads TGTGCCAGCAGCCAGAAGGGAGGGGCCTACAATGAGCAGTTCTTC. The chain carries TRBV7-6 and TRBJ2-1; TRBD2 matches at 7 bases. J gave up 2 bases and V 5 bases, and 6 bases lay outside the gene matches. The germline V gene has CDR1 SGHVS and CDR2 FNYEAQ. The CDR3 is made up of 15 amino acids.

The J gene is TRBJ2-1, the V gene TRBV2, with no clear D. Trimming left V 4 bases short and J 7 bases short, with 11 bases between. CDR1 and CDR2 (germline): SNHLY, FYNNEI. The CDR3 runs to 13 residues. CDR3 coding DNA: TGTGCCAGCAGTGCCGACTCGACGAATGAGCAGTTCTTC. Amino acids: CASSADSTNEQFF.

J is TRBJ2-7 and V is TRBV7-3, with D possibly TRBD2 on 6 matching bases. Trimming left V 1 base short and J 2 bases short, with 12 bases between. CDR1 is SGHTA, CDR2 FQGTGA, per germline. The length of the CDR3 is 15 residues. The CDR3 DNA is TGTGCCAGCAGCTTAAGTTACGGGAGTGCCTACGAGCAGTACTTC. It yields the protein CASSLSYGSAYEQYF.

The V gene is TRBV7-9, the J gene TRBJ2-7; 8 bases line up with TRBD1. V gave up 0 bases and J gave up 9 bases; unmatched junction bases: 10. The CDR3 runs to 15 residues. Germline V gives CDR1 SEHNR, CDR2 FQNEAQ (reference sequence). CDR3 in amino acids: CASSLARTGRDRQYF. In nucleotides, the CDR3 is TGTGCCAGCAGCTTAGCCCGGACAGGGAGAGATCGGCAGTACTTC.

CDR3 bases: TGTGCCAGCAGCAAAGGACTAGCGGGAGATGATAAAGCCAAAAACATTCAGTACTTC. This encodes CASSKGLAGDDKAKNIQYF. The V and J genes are TRBV4-2 and TRBJ2-4, with 13 bases lining up with TRBD2. CDR1 is LGHNA and CDR2 is YNFKEQ in the germline V gene. This CDR3 contains 19 residues. Trimming cost V 5 bases and J 0 bases; bases outside gene matches: 10.

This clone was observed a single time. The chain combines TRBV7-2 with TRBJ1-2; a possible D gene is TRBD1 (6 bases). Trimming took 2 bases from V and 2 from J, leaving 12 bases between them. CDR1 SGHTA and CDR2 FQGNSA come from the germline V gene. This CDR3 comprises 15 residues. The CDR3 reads CASSLPDRSNYGYTF. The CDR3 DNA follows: TGTGCCAGCAGCTTACCCGACAGGTCGAACTATGGCTACACCTTC. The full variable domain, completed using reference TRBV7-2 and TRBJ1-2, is GAGVSQSPSNKVTEKGKDVELRCDPISGHTALYWYRQSLGQGLEFLIYFQGNSAPDKSGLPSDRFSAERTGGSVSTLTIQRTQQEDSAVYLCASSLPDRSNYGYTFGSGTRLTVV.

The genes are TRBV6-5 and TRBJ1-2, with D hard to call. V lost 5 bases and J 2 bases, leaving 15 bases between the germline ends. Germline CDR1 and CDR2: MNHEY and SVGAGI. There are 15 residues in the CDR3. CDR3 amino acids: CASSPRGAGNYGYTF. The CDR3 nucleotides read TGTGCCAGCAGTCCCCGCGGCGCGGGGAACTATGGCTACACCTTC.

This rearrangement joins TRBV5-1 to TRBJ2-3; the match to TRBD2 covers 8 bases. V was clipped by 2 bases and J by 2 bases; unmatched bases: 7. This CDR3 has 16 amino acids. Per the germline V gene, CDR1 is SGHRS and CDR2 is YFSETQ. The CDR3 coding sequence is TGCGCCAGCAGCTTTCGGGGGGGAACCCCCACAGATACGCAGTATTTT. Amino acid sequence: CASSFRGGTPTDTQYF.

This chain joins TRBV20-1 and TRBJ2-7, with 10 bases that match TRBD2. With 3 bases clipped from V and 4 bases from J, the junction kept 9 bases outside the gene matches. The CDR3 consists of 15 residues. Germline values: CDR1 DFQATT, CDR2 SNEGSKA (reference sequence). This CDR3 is CSASDPSGSRYEQYF. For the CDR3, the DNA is TGCAGTGCTAGTGATCCTAGCGGGAGTCGGTACGAGCAGTACTTC.

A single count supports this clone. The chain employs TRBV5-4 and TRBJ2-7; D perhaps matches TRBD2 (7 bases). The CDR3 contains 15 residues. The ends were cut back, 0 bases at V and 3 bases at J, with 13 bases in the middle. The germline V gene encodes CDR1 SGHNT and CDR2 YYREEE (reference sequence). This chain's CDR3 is CASSLGGGGGYEQYF. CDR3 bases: TGTGCCAGCAGCTTGGGCGGAGGGGGGGGCTACGAGCAGTACTTC.

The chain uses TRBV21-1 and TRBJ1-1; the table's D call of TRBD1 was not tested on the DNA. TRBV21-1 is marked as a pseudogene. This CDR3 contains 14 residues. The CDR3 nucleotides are TGTGCCAGCAGCAAAGAGGGGGTGGGCACTGAAGCTTTCTTT. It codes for CASSKEGVGTEAFF.

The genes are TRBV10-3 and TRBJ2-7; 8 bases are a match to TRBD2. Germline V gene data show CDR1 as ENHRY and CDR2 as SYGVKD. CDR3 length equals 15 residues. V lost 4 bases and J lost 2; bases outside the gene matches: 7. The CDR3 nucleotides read TGTGCCATCAGTGTCTCCCTCGGGAGGGCCTACGAGCAGTACTTC. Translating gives CAISVSLGRAYEQYF.

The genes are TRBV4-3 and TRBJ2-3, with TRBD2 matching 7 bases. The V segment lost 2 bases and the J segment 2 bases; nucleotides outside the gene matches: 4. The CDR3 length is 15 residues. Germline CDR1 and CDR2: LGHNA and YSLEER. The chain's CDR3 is CASSQRAGATDTQYF. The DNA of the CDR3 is TGCGCCAGCAGCCAACGGGCGGGAGCCACAGATACGCAGTATTTT.

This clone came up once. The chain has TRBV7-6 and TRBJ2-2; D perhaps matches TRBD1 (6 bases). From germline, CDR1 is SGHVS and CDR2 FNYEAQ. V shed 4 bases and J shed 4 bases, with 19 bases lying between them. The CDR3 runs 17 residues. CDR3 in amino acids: CASSSQNRAGVTGELFF. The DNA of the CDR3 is TGTGCCAGCAGCTCTCAGAACAGGGCTGGGGTCACCGGGGAGCTGTTTTTT.

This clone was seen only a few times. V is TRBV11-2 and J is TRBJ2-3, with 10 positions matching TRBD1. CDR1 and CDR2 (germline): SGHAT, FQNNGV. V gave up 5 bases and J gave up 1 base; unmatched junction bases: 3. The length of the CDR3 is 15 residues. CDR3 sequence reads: CASSPDRGGTDTQYF. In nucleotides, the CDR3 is TGTGCCAGCAGCCCGGACAGGGGGGGCACAGATACGCAGTATTTT.

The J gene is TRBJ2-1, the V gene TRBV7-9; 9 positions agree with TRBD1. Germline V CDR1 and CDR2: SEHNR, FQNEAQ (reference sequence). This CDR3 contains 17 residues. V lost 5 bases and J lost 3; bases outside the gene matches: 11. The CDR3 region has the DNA TGTGCCAGCAGCCGGAGGACAGGGGATACTATCTACAATGAGCAGTTCTTC. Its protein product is CASSRRTGDTIYNEQFF.

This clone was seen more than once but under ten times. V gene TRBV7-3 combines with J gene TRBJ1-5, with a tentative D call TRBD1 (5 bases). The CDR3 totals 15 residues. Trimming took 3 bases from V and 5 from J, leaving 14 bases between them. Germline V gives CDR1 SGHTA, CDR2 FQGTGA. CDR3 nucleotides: TGTGCCAGCAGCTTCAGGAAAGGGGTCTATCAGCCCCAGCATTTT. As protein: CASSFRKGVYQPQHF.

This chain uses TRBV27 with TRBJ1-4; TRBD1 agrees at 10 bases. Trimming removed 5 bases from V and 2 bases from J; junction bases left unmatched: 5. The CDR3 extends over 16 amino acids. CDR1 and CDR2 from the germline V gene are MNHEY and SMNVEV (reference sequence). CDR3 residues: CASSRGQGRTNEKLFF. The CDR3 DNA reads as TGTGCCAGCAGTAGGGGACAGGGGCGGACTAATGAAAAACTGTTTTTT.

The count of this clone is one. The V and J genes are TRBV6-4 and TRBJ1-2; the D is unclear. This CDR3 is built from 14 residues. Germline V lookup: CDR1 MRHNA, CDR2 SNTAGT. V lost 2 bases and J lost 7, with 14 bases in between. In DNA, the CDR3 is TGTGCCAGCAGTGACCGGCCGGGTCGCGGTGGCTACACCTTC. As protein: CASSDRPGRGGYTF.

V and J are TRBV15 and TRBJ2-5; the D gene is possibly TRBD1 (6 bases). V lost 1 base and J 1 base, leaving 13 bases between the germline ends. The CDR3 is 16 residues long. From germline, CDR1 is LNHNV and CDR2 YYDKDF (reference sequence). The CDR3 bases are TGTGCCACCAGCAGAGGAAGGACAGTAATCCAAGAGACCCAGTACTTC. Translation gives CATSRGRTVIQETQYF.

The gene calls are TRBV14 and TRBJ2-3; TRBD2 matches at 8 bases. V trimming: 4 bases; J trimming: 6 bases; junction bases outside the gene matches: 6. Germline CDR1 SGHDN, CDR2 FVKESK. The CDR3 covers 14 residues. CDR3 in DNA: TGTGCCAGCAGCCTCGCGGGAGGTTCGGATACGCAGTATTTT. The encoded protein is CASSLAGGSDTQYF.

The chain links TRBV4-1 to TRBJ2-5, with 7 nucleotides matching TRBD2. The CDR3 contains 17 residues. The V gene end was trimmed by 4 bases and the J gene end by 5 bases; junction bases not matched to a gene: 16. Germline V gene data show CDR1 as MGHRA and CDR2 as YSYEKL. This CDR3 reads CASSPSGLSAKWETQYF. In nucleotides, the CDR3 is TGCGCCAGCAGCCCTTCGGGACTATCGGCGAAGTGGGAGACCCAGTACTTC.

As DNA, the CDR3 is TGTGCCAGCAGCGTTTCCCTCGTGGGGGCCTGGGACACTGAAGCTTTCTTT. Encoded protein: CASSVSLVGAWDTEAFF. V usage is TRBV9 and J usage is TRBJ1-1, with D perhaps TRBD1 (6 bases). The length of the CDR3 is 17 residues. Deletions cut 2 bases from V and 3 bases from J, with 20 bases between. Germline V gene sequence: CDR1 SGDLS, CDR2 YYNGEE.

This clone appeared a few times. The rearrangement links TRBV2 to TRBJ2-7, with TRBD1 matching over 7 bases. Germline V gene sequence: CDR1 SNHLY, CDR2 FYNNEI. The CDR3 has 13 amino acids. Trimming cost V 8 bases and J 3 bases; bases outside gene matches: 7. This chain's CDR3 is CASDYTGDYEQYF. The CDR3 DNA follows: TGTGCCAGCGATTACACAGGGGACTACGAGCAGTACTTC.

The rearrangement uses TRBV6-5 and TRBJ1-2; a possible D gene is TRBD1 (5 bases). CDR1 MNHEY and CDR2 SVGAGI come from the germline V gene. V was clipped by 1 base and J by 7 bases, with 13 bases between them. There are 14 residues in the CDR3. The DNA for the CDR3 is TGTGCCAGCAGTTACTTGAGACCTGGGGCTGGCTACACCTTC. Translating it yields CASSYLRPGAGYTF.

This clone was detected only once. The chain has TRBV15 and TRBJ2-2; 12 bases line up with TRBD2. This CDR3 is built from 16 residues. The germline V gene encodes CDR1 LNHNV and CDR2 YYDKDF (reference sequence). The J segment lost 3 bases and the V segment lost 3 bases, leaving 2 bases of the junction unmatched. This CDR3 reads CATSRRLAGDTGELFF. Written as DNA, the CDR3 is TGTGCCACCAGCAGGAGACTAGCGGGAGACACCGGGGAGCTGTTTTTT.

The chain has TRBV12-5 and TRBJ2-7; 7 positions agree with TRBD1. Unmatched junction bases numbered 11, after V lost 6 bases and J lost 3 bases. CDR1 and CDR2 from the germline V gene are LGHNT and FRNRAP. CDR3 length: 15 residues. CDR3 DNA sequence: TGTGCTAGTGGGTCCCGGGACAGACTCTACTACGAGCAGTACTTC. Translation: CASGSRDRLYYEQYF. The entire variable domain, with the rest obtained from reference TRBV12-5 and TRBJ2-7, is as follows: DARVTQTPRHKVTEMGQEVTMRCQPILGHNTVFWYRQTMMQGLELLAYFRNRAPLDDSGMPKDRFSAEMPDATLATLKIQPSEPRDSAVYFCASGSRDRLYYEQYFGPGTRLTVT.

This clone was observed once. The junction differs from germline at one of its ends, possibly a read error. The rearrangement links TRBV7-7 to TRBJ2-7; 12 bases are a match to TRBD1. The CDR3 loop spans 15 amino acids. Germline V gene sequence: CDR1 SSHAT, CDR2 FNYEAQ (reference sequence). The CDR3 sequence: CASSPSGTGGSEQYF. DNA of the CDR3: TGTGCTAGCAGCCCGTCCGGGACAGGGGGCTCCGAGCAGTACTTC.

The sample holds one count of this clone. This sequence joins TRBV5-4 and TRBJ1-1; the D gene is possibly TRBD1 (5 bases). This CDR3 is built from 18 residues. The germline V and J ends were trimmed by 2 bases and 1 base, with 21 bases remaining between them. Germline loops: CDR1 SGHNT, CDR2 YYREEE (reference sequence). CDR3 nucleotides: TGTGCCAGCAGCTTTCTTAGAACCCGTACGGGGGAGAACACTGAAGCTTTCTTT. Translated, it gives CASSFLRTRTGENTEAFF.